This TCR beta chain originates from a study of long-term antiretroviral therapy in people with HIV. In the study overall: When the earliest samples were collected, ART was typically delayed until CD4 counts fell.

Comments on this clone: Its antigen is not identified. This sample also contains other DNA sequences that code for the same CDR3.

It was version v3.0 of the immunoSEQ assay that was run at survey level. Sequencing used immunoSEQ multiplex PCR; TCRdb keeps in-frame clones, though not all of them. The table shows 30,000 to 40,000 clones, with approximately 80% occurring only once. Post-ART PBMC samples numbered at least two per donor, and pre-ART ones at least one. Study results and caveats: Repertoires with HIV possessed tighter CDR3 length spans than those of controls.

The CDR3 loop spans 14 amino acids. Trimming took off 1 base at V and 0 bases at J, with 6 bases between the two ends. Germline loops: CDR1 SGHRS, CDR2 YFSETQ. The rearrangement joins TRBV5-1 to TRBJ2-3; tentatively, D is TRBD2 (5 bases). This sequence was found in a man aged 18 to 30 with HIV. This sample comprised unsorted PBMCs, obtained 0.6 years after starting antiretroviral therapy. The CDR3 reads CASSLPGSTDTQYF. Written as DNA, the CDR3 is TGCGCCAGCAGCTTGCCGGGGAGCACAGATACGCAGTATTTT.